The clone carrying this T cell receptor (beta chain) came up many times. Antigen specificity is unknown. The data belong to a study of human T cells and chemical hapten exposure. Study-wide findings and caveats: As patch test score rose, PT1 expanded TCR counts tended to rise as well.

Unique molecular identifiers were attached to individual cDNA molecules within the library. TCRdb reanalysed the RACE reads using MiXCR and keeps one entry per CDR3 protein. There are about 120,000 distinct CDR3 sequences in the sample; roughly an eighth occur only once, and around 0.99% lies in the top ten. Time point noted: patch test 1, 2 weeks after DPC sensitization. This sample's treatment: therapeutic diphenylcyclopropenone sensitization with weekly scalp DPC. Donation of samples came from alopecia patients who were 18 to 70 years old and suitable for DPC. The sample in question was whole blood, obtained in connection with sensitization to the hapten diphenylcyclopropenone (DPC). This TCR was sampled from a young man with alopecia areata. Some clones in this sample may be carry-over from other donors' samples.

CDR3 region: CASSLAVKIGGGSSNEQFF. The CDR3 coding sequence is TGTGCCAGCAGCTTAGCAGTGAAAATCGGGGGGGGTTCATCCAATGAGCAGTTCTTC. V usage is TRBV7-6 and J usage is TRBJ2-1, with 8 bases fitting TRBD2. Per the germline V gene, CDR1 is SGHVS and CDR2 is FNYEAQ. There are 19 residues in the CDR3. J gave up 6 bases and V 0 bases, and 16 bases lay outside the gene matches.